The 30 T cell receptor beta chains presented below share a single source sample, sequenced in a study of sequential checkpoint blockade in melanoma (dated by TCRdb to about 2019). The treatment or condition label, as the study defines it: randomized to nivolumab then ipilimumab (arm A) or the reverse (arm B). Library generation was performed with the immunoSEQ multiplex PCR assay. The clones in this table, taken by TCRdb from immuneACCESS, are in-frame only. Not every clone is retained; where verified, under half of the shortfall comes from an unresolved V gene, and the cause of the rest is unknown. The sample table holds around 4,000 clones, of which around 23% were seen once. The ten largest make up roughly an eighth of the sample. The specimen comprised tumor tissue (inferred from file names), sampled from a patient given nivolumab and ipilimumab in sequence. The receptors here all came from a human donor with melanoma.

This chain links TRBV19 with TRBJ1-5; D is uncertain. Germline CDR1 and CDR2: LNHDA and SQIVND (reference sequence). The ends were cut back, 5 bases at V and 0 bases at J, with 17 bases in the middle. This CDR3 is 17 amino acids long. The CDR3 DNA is TGTGCCAGTAGTCTACGTGGCGGTCGCGATAGCAATCAGCCCCAGCATTTT. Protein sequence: CASSLRGGRDSNQPQHF.

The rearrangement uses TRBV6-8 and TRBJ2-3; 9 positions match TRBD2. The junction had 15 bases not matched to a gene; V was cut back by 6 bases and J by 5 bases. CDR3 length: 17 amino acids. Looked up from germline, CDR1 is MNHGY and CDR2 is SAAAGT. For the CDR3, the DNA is TGTGCCAGCAGCCCCCTTTCCGGCGGGGGGGCCAAAGATACGCAGTATTTT. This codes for CASSPLSGGGAKDTQYF.

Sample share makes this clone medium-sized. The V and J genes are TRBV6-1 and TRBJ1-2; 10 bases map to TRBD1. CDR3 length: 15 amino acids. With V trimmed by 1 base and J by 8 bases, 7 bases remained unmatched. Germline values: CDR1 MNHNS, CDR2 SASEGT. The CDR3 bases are TGTGCCAGCAGTGAAGATGGGACAGGGGCGTGGGGCTACACCTTC. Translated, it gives CASSEDGTGAWGYTF.

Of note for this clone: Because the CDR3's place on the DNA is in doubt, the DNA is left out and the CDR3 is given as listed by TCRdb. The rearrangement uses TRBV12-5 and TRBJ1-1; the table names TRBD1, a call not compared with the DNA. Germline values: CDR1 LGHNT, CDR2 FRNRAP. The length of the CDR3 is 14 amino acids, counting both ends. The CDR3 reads CASGSGQGQGLAFF.

The CDR3 is CASSGGLGANSGNTIYF. The CDR3 nucleotides are TGTGCCAGCAGTGGAGGGCTAGGAGCCAACTCTGGAAACACCATATATTTT. The rearrangement joins TRBV9 to TRBJ1-3, with unresolved D. Germline V gene lookup returns CDR1 SGDLS and CDR2 YYNGEE. CDR3 length: 17 amino acids. V was cut by 5 bases and J by 0 bases, with 18 bases left in between.

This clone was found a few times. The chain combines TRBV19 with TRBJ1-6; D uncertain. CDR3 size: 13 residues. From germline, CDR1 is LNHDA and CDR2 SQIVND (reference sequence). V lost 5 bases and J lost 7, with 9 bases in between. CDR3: CASSELGNSPLHF. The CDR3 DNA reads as TGTGCCAGTAGTGAACTTGGAAATTCACCCCTCCACTTT.

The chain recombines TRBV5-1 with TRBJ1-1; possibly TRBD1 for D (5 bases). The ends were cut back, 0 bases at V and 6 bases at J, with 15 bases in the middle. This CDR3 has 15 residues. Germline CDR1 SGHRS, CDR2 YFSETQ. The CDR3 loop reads CASSLEGRASAEAFF. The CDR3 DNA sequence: TGCGCCAGCAGCTTGGAGGGCAGGGCCTCGGCTGAAGCTTTCTTT.

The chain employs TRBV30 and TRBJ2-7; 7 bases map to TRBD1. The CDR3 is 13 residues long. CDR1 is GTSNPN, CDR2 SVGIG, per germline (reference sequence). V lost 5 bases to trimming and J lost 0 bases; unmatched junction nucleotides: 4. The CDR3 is CAWSGTDSYEQYF. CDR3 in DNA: TGTGCCTGGTCCGGGACAGACTCCTACGAGCAGTACTTC.

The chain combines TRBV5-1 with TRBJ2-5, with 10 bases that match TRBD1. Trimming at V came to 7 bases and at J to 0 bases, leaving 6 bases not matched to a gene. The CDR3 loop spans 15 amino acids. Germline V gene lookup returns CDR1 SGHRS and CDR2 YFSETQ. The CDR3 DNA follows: TGCGCCAGCGCCGCGGGACAGGGGAACCAAGAGACCCAGTACTTC. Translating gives CASAAGQGNQETQYF.

The CDR3 sequence: CSVYAVSSYNEQFF. For the CDR3, the DNA is TGCAGCGTCTACGCGGTCAGCTCCTACAATGAGCAGTTCTTC. V usage is TRBV29-1 and J usage is TRBJ2-1, with unresolved D. Looked up from germline, CDR1 is SQVTM and CDR2 is ANQGSEA. The CDR3 totals 14 residues. The V gene lost 6 bases and the J gene lost 0 bases, with 12 bases spanning the gap.

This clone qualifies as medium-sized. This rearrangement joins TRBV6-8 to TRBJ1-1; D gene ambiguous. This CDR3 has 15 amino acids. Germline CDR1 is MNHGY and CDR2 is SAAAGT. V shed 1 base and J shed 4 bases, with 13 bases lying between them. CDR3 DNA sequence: TGTGCCAGCAGTTACTACGGAGGGTACGGCACTGAAGCTTTCTTT. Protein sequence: CASSYYGGYGTEAFF.

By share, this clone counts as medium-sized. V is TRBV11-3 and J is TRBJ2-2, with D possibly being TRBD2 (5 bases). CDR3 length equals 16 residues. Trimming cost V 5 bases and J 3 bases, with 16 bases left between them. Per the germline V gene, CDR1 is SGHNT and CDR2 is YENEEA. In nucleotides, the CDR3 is TGTGCCAGCAGCCCCCAGTTCCCGAGGGACACCGGGGAGCTGTTTTTT. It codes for CASSPQFPRDTGELFF.

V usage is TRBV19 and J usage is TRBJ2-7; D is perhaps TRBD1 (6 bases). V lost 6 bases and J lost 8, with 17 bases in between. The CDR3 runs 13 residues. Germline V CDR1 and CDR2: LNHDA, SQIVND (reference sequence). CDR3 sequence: CASRGATQMKQYF. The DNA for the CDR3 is TGTGCCAGTAGGGGGGCCACACAAATGAAGCAGTACTTC.

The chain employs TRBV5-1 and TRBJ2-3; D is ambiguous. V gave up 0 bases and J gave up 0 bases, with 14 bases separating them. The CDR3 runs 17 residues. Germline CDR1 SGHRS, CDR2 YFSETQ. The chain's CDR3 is CASSLDRPTASTDTQYF. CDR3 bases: TGCGCCAGCAGCTTGGACAGACCAACAGCTAGCACAGATACGCAGTATTTT.

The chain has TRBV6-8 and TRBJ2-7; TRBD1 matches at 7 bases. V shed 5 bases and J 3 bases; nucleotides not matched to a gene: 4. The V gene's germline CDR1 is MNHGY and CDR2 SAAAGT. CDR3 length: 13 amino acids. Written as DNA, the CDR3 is TGTGCCAGCAGTCGTAACAGGGGCTACGAGCAGTACTTC. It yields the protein CASSRNRGYEQYF.

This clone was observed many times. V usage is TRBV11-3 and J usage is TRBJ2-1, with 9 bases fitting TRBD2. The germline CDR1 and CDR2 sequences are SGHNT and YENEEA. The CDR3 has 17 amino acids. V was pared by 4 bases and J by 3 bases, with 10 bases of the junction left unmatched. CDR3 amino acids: CASSSGPSGDNYNEQFF. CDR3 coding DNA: TGTGCCAGCAGCTCTGGGCCTAGCGGGGATAACTACAATGAGCAGTTCTTC.

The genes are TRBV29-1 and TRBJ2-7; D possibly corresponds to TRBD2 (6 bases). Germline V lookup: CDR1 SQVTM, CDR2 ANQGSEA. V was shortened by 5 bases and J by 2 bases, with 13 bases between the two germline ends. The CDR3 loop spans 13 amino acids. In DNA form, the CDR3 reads TGCAGCGTTCAGGAGACGGGAGCCTACGAGCAGTACTTC. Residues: CSVQETGAYEQYF.

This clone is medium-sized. CDR3 nucleotides: TGTGCCAGCAGCTTACGCTCGGACAGGGTTTTCACCGGGGAGCTGTTTTTT. This codes for CASSLRSDRVFTGELFF. The rearrangement links TRBV11-3 to TRBJ2-2; 8 nucleotides align to TRBD1. The CDR3 is 17 amino acids. The germline V gene has CDR1 SGHNT and CDR2 YENEEA. The trim removed 2 bases at V and 4 bases at J, leaving 9 bases unmatched. The variable domain in full, completed from reference TRBV11-3 and TRBJ2-2, reads EAGVVQSPRYKIIEKKQPVAFWCNPISGHNTLYWYLQNLGQGPELLIRYENEEAVDDSQLPKDRFSAERLKGVDSTLKIQPAELGDSAVYLCASSLRSDRVFTGELFFGEGSRLTVL.

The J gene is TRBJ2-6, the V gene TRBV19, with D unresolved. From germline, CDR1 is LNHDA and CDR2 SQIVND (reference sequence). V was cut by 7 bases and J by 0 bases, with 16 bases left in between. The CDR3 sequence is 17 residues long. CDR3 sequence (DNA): TGTGCCAGTACCGCCTTTGGGGAAACCTCTGGGGCCAACGTCCTGACTTTC. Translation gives CASTAFGETSGANVLTF.

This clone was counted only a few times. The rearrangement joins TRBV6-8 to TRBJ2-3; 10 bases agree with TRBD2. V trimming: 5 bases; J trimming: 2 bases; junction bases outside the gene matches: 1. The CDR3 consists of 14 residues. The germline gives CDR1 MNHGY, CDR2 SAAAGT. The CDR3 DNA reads TGTGCCAGCAGTAGCGGGGGGGCCACAGATACGCAGTATTTT. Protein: CASSSGGATDTQYF.

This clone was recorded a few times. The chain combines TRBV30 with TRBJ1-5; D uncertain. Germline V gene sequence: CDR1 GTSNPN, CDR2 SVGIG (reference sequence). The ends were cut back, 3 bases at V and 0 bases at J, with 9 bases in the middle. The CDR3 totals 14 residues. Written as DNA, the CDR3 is TGTGCCTGGAGCCAAAGAAATAGCAATCAGCCCCAGCATTTT. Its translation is CAWSQRNSNQPQHF.

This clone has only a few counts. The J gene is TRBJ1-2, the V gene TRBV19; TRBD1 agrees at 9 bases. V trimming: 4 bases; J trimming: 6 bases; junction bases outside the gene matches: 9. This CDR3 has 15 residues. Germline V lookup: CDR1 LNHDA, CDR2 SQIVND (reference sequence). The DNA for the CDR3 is TGTGCCAGTAGTAAATCTCGGGACAGGGCCCATGGCTACACCTTC. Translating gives CASSKSRDRAHGYTF.

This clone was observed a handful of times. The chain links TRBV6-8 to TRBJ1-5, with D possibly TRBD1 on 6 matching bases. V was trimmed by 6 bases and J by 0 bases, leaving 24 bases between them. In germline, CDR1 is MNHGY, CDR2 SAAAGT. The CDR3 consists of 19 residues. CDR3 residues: CASSTDDRQALYSNQPQHF. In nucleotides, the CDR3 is TGTGCCAGCAGCACAGATGACCGACAGGCCCTCTATAGCAATCAGCCCCAGCATTTT.

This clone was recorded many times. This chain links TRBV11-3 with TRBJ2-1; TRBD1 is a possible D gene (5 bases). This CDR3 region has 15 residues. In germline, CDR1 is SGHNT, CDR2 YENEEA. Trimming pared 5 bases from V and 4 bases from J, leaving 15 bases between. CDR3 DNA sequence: TGTGCCAGCAGCCAACCAGGGCCCATGTACAATGAGCAGTTCTTC. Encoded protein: CASSQPGPMYNEQFF.

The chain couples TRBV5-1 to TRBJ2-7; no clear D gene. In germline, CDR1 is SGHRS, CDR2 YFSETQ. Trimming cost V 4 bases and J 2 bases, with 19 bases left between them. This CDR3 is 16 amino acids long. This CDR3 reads CASSPISQGLTYEQYF. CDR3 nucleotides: TGCGCCAGCAGCCCTATATCTCAAGGGCTGACCTACGAGCAGTACTTC.

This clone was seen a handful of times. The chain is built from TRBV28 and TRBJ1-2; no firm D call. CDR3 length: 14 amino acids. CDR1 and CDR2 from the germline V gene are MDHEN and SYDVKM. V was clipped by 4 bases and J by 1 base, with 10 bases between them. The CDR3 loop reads CASSSLLSNYGYTF. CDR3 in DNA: TGTGCCAGCAGTTCTTTGCTGAGTAACTATGGCTACACCTTC.

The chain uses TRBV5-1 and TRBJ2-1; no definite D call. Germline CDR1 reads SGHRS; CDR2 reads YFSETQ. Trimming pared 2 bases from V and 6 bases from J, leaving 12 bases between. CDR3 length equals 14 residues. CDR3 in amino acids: CASSFGRDRNEQFF. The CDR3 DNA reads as TGCGCCAGCAGCTTCGGACGAGACCGCAATGAGCAGTTCTTC.

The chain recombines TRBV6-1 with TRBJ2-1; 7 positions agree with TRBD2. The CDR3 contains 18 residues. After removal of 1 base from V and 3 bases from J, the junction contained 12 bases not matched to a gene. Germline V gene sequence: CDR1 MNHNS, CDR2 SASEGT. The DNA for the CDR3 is TGTGCCAGCAGTGAAGACCCCACTGGGGGGGGTGGCTACAATGAGCAGTTCTTC. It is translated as CASSEDPTGGGGYNEQFF.

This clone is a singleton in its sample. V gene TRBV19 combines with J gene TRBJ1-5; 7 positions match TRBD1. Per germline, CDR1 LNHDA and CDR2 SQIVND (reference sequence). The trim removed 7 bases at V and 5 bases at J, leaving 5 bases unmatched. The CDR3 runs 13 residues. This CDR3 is CASNDRDYQPQHF. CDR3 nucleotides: TGTGCCAGTAACGACAGGGACTATCAGCCCCAGCATTTT.

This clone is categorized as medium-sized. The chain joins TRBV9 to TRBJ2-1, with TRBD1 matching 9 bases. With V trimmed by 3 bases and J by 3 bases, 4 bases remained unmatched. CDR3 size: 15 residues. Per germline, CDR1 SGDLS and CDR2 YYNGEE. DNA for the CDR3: TGTGCCAGCAGCGCCGGGACAGGGAACTACAATGAGCAGTTCTTC. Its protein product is CASSAGTGNYNEQFF.